The 16 T cell receptor beta chains reported below all come from one sample, sequenced in a study of T cell responses to AZD1222 COVID-19 vaccine. Clones were sequenced by immunoSEQ multiplex PCR, and TCRdb holds only the in-frame ones, with some missing. This table holds under 200,000 clones, more than 70% found once. Source: peripheral blood, taken on day 0 of AZD1222 vaccination. The receptor set was obtained from an adult in good health.

The chain uses TRBV5-5 and TRBJ1-6; D is unclear. This CDR3 is 15 amino acids long. Germline-derived CDR1 and CDR2 are SGHKS and YYEKEE (reference sequence). The V end lost 2 bases, the J end lost 7 bases, and 13 bases lay between the germline ends. The CDR3, as DNA: TGTGCCAGCAGCTTCTCGAAAGGGCGCAATTCACCCCTCCACTTT. It translates to CASSFSKGRNSPLHF.

Worth noting for this clone: One end of the junction fails to match germline, which may point to a read error. The chain is built from TRBV5-8 and TRBJ2-1, with D possibly being TRBD2 (5 bases). The CDR3 has 17 amino acids. Germline CDR1 is SGHTS and CDR2 is YDEGEE. The CDR3 nucleotides read TGTGCCAGCAGTTTGGATGCGGGTGCAAGCTCCTACAATGAGCAGTTCTTC. Its protein is CASSLDAGASSYNEQFF.

The rearrangement links TRBV6-1 to TRBJ2-3, with TRBD1 matching over 9 bases. The ends lost 0 bases at V and 4 bases at J; junction bases unmatched: 5. Germline V lookup: CDR1 MNHNS, CDR2 SASEGT. This CDR3 contains 16 residues. The CDR3 bases are TGTGCCAGCAGTGAAGCGCGTGGACAGGGGTCAGATACGCAGTATTTT. Translated, it gives CASSEARGQGSDTQYF.

This chain joins TRBV3-1 (or the pseudogene TRBV3-2) and TRBJ1-3; D remains ambiguous. The CDR3 is 17 amino acids. The V end was cut by 1 base, the J end by 0 bases, with 13 bases between. CDR1 LGHDT and CDR2 YNNKEL come from the germline V gene (reference sequence). The CDR3 loop is CASSQGGLGNSGNTIYF. In DNA form, the CDR3 reads TGTGCCAGCAGCCAAGGGGGTCTGGGGAACTCTGGAAACACCATATATTTT.

The chain uses TRBV21-1 and TRBJ1-5; the table's D call, TRBD1, was not checked against the DNA. TRBV21-1 corresponds to a pseudogene. The CDR3 has 20 amino acids. CDR3 protein: CASSKARVEGASDSNQPQHF. The CDR3 DNA is TGTGCCAGCAGCAAAGCGCGGGTGGAGGGGGCAAGTGACAGCAATCAGCCCCAGCATTTT.

This chain joins TRBV2 and TRBJ1-1; 11 nucleotides align to TRBD1. Unmatched junction bases numbered 7, after V lost 6 bases and J lost 4 bases. Germline CDR1 SNHLY, CDR2 FYNNEI. The length of the CDR3 is 15 residues. CDR3 residues: CASSGTGGGSTEAFF. CDR3 nucleotides: TGTGCCAGCAGCGGGACAGGGGGTGGTAGCACTGAAGCTTTCTTT.

Comments on this clone: Distinct nucleotide sequences in the sample also encode this CDR3. This chain connects TRBV9 to TRBJ1-1; 7 bases map to TRBD1. V was pared by 1 base and J by 1 base, with 1 base of the junction left unmatched. The CDR3 contains 14 residues. Germline V gene lookup returns CDR1 SGDLS and CDR2 YYNGEE. The CDR3 here is CASSVTGANTEAFF. CDR3 sequence (DNA): TGTGCCAGCAGCGTAACAGGGGCGAACACTGAAGCTTTCTTT.

The chain joins TRBV6-5 to TRBJ1-1, with D hard to call. CDR3 length: 13 amino acids. Trimming removed 8 bases from V and 1 base from J, with 11 bases in between. The V gene's germline CDR1 is MNHEY and CDR2 SVGAGI. The CDR3 nucleotides are TGTGCCAGCGGCCTTGATCCGAACACTGAAGCTTTCTTT. Its protein product is CASGLDPNTEAFF.

The chain has TRBV5-1 and TRBJ1-2; D is uncertain. Germline assignment: CDR1 SGHRS and CDR2 YFSETQ. This CDR3 has 13 residues. Trimming left V 3 bases short and J 4 bases short, with 10 bases between. CDR3 sequence: CASSSDGPYGYTF. The DNA of the CDR3 is TGCGCCAGCAGCTCCGACGGGCCCTATGGCTACACCTTC.

The chain is built from TRBV28 and TRBJ1-2, with TRBD1 as a possible D gene (6 bases). V was trimmed by 4 bases and J by 4 bases, leaving 19 bases between them. The CDR3 contains 16 residues. Looked up from germline, CDR1 is MDHEN and CDR2 is SYDVKM. The CDR3 DNA sequence: TGTGCCAGCAGTTCCAGCGAACGGACAGCATTCTATGGCTACACCTTC. This translates into CASSSSERTAFYGYTF.

This clone is a singleton in its sample. The rearrangement joins TRBV5-1 to TRBJ1-2; 8 bases agree with TRBD1. Germline V gene lookup returns CDR1 SGHRS and CDR2 YFSETQ. This CDR3 is 15 amino acids long. Losses at the gene ends were 4 bases for V and 2 bases for J; bases not matched to a gene: 7. Here the CDR3 DNA reads TGCGCCAGCAGCCCCCCGACAGGGGAGAACTATGGCTACACCTTC. This translates into CASSPPTGENYGYTF.

The rearrangement uses TRBV6-4 and TRBJ1-1; D call uncertain. CDR1 and CDR2 from the germline V gene are MRHNA and SNTAGT. V lost 6 bases to trimming and J lost 0 bases, with 8 bases between them. The CDR3 totals 13 residues. CDR3 DNA: TGTGCCAGCAGCCTAGAGATGAACACTGAAGCTTTCTTT. Protein: CASSLEMNTEAFF.

The J gene is TRBJ2-1, the V gene TRBV18; 10 bases match TRBD1. The V and J ends lost 3 bases and 6 bases, in that order; junction bases with no gene match: 8. Germline V gene sequence: CDR1 KGHSH, CDR2 LQKENI. The CDR3 is 16 amino acids. CDR3 in DNA: TGTGCCAGCTCACCTGGCGGGACAGGGGTTTTCAATGAGCAGTTCTTC. Translating gives CASSPGGTGVFNEQFF.

The rearrangement joins TRBV9 to TRBJ1-1, with 7 bases identical to TRBD1. The CDR3 is 14 amino acids. CDR1 is SGDLS, CDR2 YYNGEE, per germline. V shed 3 bases, J shed 5 bases, and the junction held 7 bases outside the gene matches. CDR3: CASSAEGAGTEAFF. The CDR3 DNA reads as TGTGCCAGCAGCGCCGAGGGGGCTGGTACTGAAGCTTTCTTT.

The chain has TRBV15 and TRBJ2-7; 7 bases align to TRBD2. This CDR3 has 15 residues. The germline V gene has CDR1 LNHNV and CDR2 YYDKDF (reference sequence). Losses at the gene ends were 0 bases for V and 2 bases for J; bases not matched to a gene: 4. CDR3 residues: CATSRDLGGAYEQYF. Written as DNA, the CDR3 is TGTGCCACCAGCAGAGATTTGGGGGGGGCCTACGAGCAGTACTTC.

The chain recombines TRBV6-5 with TRBJ2-2, with 9 bases that match TRBD1. After removal of 2 bases from V and 5 bases from J, the junction contained 6 bases not matched to a gene. The CDR3 totals 16 residues. Germline assignment: CDR1 MNHEY and CDR2 SVGAGI. CDR3 in amino acids: CASSYDGTGRTGELFF. The CDR3 coding sequence is TGTGCCAGCAGTTACGATGGGACAGGGCGGACCGGGGAGCTGTTTTTT.